This T cell receptor (beta chain) was observed in a study of CD8+CD57+ T cells in acquired aplastic anemia. About the research overall: The average for DNA from sorted CD4+ and CD8+ cells was 2.5 to 4 ug. In CD4+ cells, healthy donors produced an average of approximately 11 million reads.

Study observations and caveats: Any difference that existed in CD8+ Simpson's diversity between patients and controls was not significant. Roughly 30 CD8+ CDR3 sequences occurred in both the patients and the controls.

Genomic DNA was employed as the template in profiling TCR beta VDJ and CDR3. TCRdb re-derived calls from the reads in MiXCR, one entry per CDR3 protein. Of hundreds of thousands of distinct CDR3 sequences in the sample, around 68% were seen once. The V gene's germline CDR1 is MNHEY and CDR2 SMNVEV (reference sequence). The CDR3 runs to 13 residues. The V segment lost 5 bases and the J segment 8 bases; nucleotides outside the gene matches: 6. This clonotype was recorded at least ten times. Its antigen is not identified. This TCR came from a human donor in good health, serving as a control. This chain connects TRBV27 to TRBJ1-2; the match to TRBD1 covers 9 bases. The sample comprised sorted CD4+, CD8+, or CD8+CD57+ T cells (not recorded which) from PBMCs. CDR3 residues: CASSLRDRDGYTF. The CDR3 coding sequence is TGTGCCAGCAGTCTCCGGGACAGGGACGGCTACACCTTC.